These 16 T cell receptor beta chains were sequenced from one sample in a study of control samples from healthy donors and cancer patients. Here immunoSEQ multiplex PCR was the method, and the copy in TCRdb shows in-frame clones only, minus some. Of tens of thousands of clones in the sample, 89% were seen once. The specimen was blood. Source of these receptors: a middle-aged man in good health.

This clone occurred once. The rearrangement uses TRBV7-8 and TRBJ2-7; maybe TRBD2 (5 bases). The CDR3 contains 17 residues. Germline CDR1 is SGHVS and CDR2 is FQNEAQ. Trimming cost V 2 bases and J 0 bases, with 17 bases left between them. CDR3 nucleotides: TGTGCCAGCAGCTTACGCCGAGGACTGTCGTCCTCCTACGAGCAGTACTTC. Translated, it gives CASSLRRGLSSSYEQYF.

This sequence joins TRBV6-2 or TRBV6-3 and TRBJ1-1, with 7 bases matching TRBD1. Germline V gene data show CDR1 as MNHEY and CDR2 as SVGEGT. The CDR3 is made up of 16 amino acids. J gave up 3 bases and V 2 bases, and 9 bases lay outside the gene matches. This CDR3 reads CASSYGLTGKYTEAFF. As DNA, the CDR3 is TGTGCCAGCAGTTACGGTCTGACAGGGAAATACACTGAAGCTTTCTTT.

The V and J genes are TRBV5-4 and TRBJ2-1; 8 nucleotides agree with TRBD2. Germline CDR1 reads SGHNT; CDR2 reads YYREEE (reference sequence). This CDR3 has 18 amino acids. V was clipped by 5 bases and J by 8 bases; unmatched bases: 21. CDR3 sequence: CASRWLGGEGGNTDEQFF. Written as DNA, the CDR3 is TGTGCCAGCAGGTGGCTCGGGGGGGAAGGAGGTAATACGGATGAGCAGTTCTTC.

A few counts support this clone. The V and J genes are TRBV20-1 and TRBJ1-6; 7 bases are shared with TRBD1. V dropped 3 bases and J dropped 14; count of bases not matched to a gene: 13. The CDR3 length is 14 residues. The germline gives CDR1 DFQATT, CDR2 SNEGSKA (reference sequence). The CDR3: CSASRGGGLGTLHF. DNA of the CDR3: TGCAGTGCTAGTCGAGGGGGCGGATTGGGAACCCTCCACTTT.

The rearrangement joins TRBV5-6 to TRBJ1-5; D is ambiguous. Germline lookup yields CDR1 SGHDT and CDR2 YYEEEE. The CDR3 spans 15 residues. The germline V and J ends were trimmed by 0 bases and 2 bases, with 9 bases remaining between them. This CDR3 is CASSLALVGNQPQHF. CDR3 DNA: TGTGCCAGCAGCTTGGCCCTAGTGGGCAATCAGCCCCAGCATTTT.

V gene TRBV19 combines with J gene TRBJ2-7, with D perhaps being TRBD1 or TRBD2 (6 bases each). The CDR3 contains 14 residues. Per germline, CDR1 LNHDA and CDR2 SQIVND (reference sequence). V gave up 5 bases and J gave up 3 bases, with 14 bases separating them. The chain's CDR3 is CASSHRGRGYEQYF. In nucleotides, the CDR3 is TGTGCCAGTAGTCATCGGGGGCGAGGCTACGAGCAGTACTTC.

The genes are TRBV11-2 and TRBJ2-5; 13 nucleotides agree with TRBD2. The CDR3 has 20 amino acids. From germline, CDR1 is SGHAT and CDR2 FQNNGV. Trimming cost V 0 bases and J 0 bases; bases outside gene matches: 10. The CDR3 region is CASSLDLTSGGSVYQETQYF. The CDR3 bases are TGTGCCAGCAGCTTAGATCTGACTAGCGGGGGGTCTGTGTACCAAGAGACCCAGTACTTC.

The rearrangement links TRBV9 to TRBJ2-7; TRBD1 aligns across 8 bases. Germline values: CDR1 SGDLS, CDR2 YYNGEE. The CDR3 runs 14 residues. Trimming removed 4 bases from V and 6 bases from J; junction bases left unmatched: 9. The CDR3 sequence is CASSTRQGMAEQYF. CDR3 nucleotides: TGTGCCAGCAGCACCAGACAGGGGATGGCCGAGCAGTACTTC.

V is TRBV2 and J is TRBJ1-1, with D perhaps matching TRBD1 (6 bases). Germline loops: CDR1 SNHLY, CDR2 FYNNEI. Trimming removed 7 bases from V and 7 bases from J, with 10 bases in between. CDR3 size: 11 residues. In DNA form, the CDR3 reads TGTGCCAGCATGGGACATTTTGAAGCTTTCTTT. This encodes CASMGHFEAFF.

In regard to this clone: The sample contains more than one DNA sequence encoding this CDR3. The J gene is TRBJ2-1, the V gene TRBV18; D unclear. The CDR3 is made up of 12 amino acids. Trimming took off 2 bases at V and 5 bases at J, with 4 bases between the two ends. The germline gives CDR1 KGHSH, CDR2 LQKENI. Written as DNA, the CDR3 is TGTGCCAGCTCACCAGGCGACAATGAGCAGTTCTTC. Amino acids: CASSPGDNEQFF.

This chain links TRBV5-6 with TRBJ1-2; the D gene is possibly TRBD1 (5 bases). V lost 4 bases to trimming and J lost 5 bases, with 15 bases between them. This CDR3 region has 14 residues. Germline CDR1 SGHDT, CDR2 YYEEEE. The CDR3 DNA is TGTGCCAGCAGCCGTACCGGGACGGATTATGGCTACACCTTC. The encoded protein is CASSRTGTDYGYTF.

This chain joins TRBV30 and TRBJ1-1, with D possibly TRBD1 on 5 matching bases. This CDR3 region has 12 residues. The ends were cut back, 4 bases at V and 4 bases at J, with 10 bases in the middle. Germline-derived CDR1 and CDR2 are GTSNPN and SVGIG (reference sequence). The CDR3: CAWTGMSTEAFF. The CDR3 DNA follows: TGTGCCTGGACAGGGATGTCCACTGAAGCTTTCTTT. Variable domain in full (rest from reference TRBV30 and TRBJ1-1): SQTIHQWPATLVQPVGSPLSLECTVEGTSNPNLYWYRQAAGRGLQLLFYSVGIGQISSEVPQNLSASRPQDRQFILSSKKLLLSDSGFYLCAWTGMSTEAFFGQGTRLTVV.

The chain links TRBV29-1 to TRBJ1-1; no clear D gene. Trimming removed 3 bases from V and 6 bases from J, with 8 bases in between. CDR3 length: 11 residues. Germline V CDR1 and CDR2: SQVTM, ANQGSEA. The CDR3 loop reads CSVDRAAEAFF. The CDR3 DNA is TGCAGCGTTGACCGGGCCGCTGAAGCTTTCTTT.

This sequence joins TRBV2 and TRBJ1-2; D unresolved. Germline-derived CDR1 and CDR2 are SNHLY and FYNNEI. V was pared by 2 bases and J by 8 bases, with 12 bases between. The CDR3 consists of 13 residues. The CDR3 DNA reads as TGTGCCAGCAGTGAATACACGGTCGGGGGCTACACCTTC. As protein: CASSEYTVGGYTF.

The chain links TRBV9 to TRBJ2-3; TRBD2 agrees at 13 bases. Germline V gene lookup returns CDR1 SGDLS and CDR2 YYNGEE. The CDR3 contains 18 residues. V was clipped by 0 bases and J by 2 bases; unmatched bases: 6. The CDR3 protein is CASSVAQGLAGHTDTQYF. DNA of the CDR3: TGTGCCAGCAGCGTAGCCCAGGGACTAGCGGGGCACACAGATACGCAGTATTTT.

The V and J genes are TRBV6-5 and TRBJ1-1; D ambiguous. Trimming took 6 bases from V and 3 from J, leaving 14 bases between them. This CDR3 is 14 amino acids long. The germline V gene has CDR1 MNHEY and CDR2 SVGAGI. The CDR3 spells CASRGAIFYTEAFF. The CDR3 DNA reads TGTGCCAGCAGAGGCGCGATCTTCTACACTGAAGCTTTCTTT.